This record covers a single T cell receptor (beta chain). The data stem from a study of human T cells and chemical hapten exposure. Time point described: pre-sensitization, week 0. The treatment here: therapeutic diphenylcyclopropenone sensitization with weekly scalp DPC. The study enrolled 18 to 70-year-old alopecia patients suitable for DPC. The germline gives CDR1 LNHDA, CDR2 SQIVND (reference sequence). This CDR3 is 13 amino acids long. Trimming stripped 3 bases from V and 6 bases from J, with 9 bases between. Individual cDNA molecules had unique molecular identifiers attached to them by the library. TCRdb ran MiXCR on the RACE reads and lists one entry per CDR3 protein. The profile shows roughly 38,000 distinct CDR3 sequences, 9.5% to 15% of them singletons.

Specimen: whole blood, collected in connection with sensitization to the hapten diphenylcyclopropenone (DPC). The receptor was derived from a woman in her 30s with alopecia areata. Some clones in this sample may be carry-over from other donors' samples. The rearrangement links TRBV19 to TRBJ1-5, with no clear D. CDR3 in amino acids: CASSIFEGQPQHF. CDR3 sequence (DNA): TGTGCCAGTAGTATTTTTGAGGGTCAGCCCCAGCATTTT.